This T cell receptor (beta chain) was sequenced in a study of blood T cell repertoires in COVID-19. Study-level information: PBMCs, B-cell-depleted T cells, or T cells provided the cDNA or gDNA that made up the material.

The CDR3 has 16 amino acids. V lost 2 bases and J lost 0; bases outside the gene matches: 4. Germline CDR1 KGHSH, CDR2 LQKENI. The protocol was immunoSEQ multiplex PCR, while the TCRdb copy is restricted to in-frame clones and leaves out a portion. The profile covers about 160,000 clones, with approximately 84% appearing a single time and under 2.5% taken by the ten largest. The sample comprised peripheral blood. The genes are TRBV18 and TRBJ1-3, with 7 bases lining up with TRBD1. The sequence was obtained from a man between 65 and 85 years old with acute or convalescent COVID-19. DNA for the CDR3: TGTGCCAGCTCACCAGGGGACAGTTTCTCTGGAAACACCATATATTTT. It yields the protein CASSPGDSFSGNTIYF.